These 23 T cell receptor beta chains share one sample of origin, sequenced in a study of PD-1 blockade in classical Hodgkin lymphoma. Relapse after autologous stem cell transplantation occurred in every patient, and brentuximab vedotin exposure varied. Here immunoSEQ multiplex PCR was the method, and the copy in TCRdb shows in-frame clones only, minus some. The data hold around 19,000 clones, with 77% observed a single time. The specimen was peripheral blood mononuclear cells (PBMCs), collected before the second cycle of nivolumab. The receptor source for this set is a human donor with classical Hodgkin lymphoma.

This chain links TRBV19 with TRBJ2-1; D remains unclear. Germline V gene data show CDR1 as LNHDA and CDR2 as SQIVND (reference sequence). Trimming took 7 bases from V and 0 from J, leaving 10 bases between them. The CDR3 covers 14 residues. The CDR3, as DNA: TGTGCCAGTAAGGGCGCCCTCTCCTACAATGAGCAGTTCTTC. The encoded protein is CASKGALSYNEQFF.

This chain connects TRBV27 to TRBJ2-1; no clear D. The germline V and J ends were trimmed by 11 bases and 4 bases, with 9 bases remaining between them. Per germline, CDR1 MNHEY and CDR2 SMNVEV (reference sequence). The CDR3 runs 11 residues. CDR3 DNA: TGTGCCGCAAGGGCTTACAATGAGCAGTTCTTC. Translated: CAARAYNEQFF.

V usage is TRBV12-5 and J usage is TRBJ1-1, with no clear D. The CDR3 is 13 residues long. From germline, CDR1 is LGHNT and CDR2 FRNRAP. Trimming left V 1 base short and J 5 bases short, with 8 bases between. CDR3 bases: TGTGCTAGTGGTTTGGCAACGGATACTGAAGCTTTCTTT. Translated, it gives CASGLATDTEAFF. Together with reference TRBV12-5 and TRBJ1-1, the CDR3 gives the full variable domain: DARVTQTPRHKVTEMGQEVTMRCQPILGHNTVFWYRQTMMQGLELLAYFRNRAPLDDSGMPKDRFSAEMPDATLATLKIQPSEPRDSAVYFCASGLATDTEAFFGQGTRLTVV.

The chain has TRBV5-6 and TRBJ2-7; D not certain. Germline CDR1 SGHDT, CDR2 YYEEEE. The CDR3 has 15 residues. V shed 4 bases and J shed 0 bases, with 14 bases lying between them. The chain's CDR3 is CASSATELSSYEQYF. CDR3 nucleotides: TGTGCCAGCAGCGCGACGGAATTAAGCTCCTACGAGCAGTACTTC.

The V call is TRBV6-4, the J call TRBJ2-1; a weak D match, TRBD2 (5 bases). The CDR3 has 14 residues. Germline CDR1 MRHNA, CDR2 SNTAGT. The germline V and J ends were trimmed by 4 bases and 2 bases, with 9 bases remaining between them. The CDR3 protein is CASSVGDPYNEQFF. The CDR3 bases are TGTGCCAGCAGTGTCGGGGATCCCTACAATGAGCAGTTCTTC.

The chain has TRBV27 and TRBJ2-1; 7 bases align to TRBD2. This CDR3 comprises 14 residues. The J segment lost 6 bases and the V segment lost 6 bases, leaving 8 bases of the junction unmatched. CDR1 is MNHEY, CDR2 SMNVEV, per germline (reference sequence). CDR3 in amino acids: CASRRTGTINEQFF. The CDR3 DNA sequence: TGTGCCAGCAGGCGTACCGGGACTATCAATGAGCAGTTCTTC.

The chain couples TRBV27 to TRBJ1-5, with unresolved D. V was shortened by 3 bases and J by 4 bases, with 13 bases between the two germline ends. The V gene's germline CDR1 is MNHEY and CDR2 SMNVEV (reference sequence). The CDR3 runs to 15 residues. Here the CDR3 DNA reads TGTGCCAGCAGTTTCACCGGGATCAGGAATCAGCCCCAGCATTTT. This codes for CASSFTGIRNQPQHF.

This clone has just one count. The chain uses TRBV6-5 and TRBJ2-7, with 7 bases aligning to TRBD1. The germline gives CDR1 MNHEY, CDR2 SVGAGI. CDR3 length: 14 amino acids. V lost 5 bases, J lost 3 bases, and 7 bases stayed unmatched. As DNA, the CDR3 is TGTGCCAGCAGTCCCAGGGGGACCCACTACGAGCAGTACTTC. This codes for CASSPRGTHYEQYF.

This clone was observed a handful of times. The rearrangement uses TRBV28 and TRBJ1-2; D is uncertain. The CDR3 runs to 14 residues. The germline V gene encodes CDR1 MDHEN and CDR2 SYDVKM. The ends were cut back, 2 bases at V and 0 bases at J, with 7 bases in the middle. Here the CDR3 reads CASSLARTNYGYTF. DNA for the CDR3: TGTGCCAGCAGTTTAGCGAGAACTAACTATGGCTACACCTTC.

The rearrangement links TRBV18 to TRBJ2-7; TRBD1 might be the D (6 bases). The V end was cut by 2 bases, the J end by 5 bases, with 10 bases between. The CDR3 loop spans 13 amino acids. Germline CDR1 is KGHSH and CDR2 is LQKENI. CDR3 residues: CASSPDRPHEQYF. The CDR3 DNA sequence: TGTGCCAGCTCACCAGACAGGCCACACGAGCAGTACTTC.

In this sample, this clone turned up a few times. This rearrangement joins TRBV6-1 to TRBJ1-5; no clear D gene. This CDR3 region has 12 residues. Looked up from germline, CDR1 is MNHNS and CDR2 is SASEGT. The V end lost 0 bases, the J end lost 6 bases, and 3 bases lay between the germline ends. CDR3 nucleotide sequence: TGTGCCAGCAGTGAAGCGCCTCAGCCCCAGCATTTT. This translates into CASSEAPQPQHF.

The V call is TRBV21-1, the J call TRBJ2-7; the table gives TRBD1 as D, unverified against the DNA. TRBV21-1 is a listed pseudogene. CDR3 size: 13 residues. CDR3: CASSKADSREQYF. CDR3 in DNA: TGTGCCAGCAGCAAAGCCGACAGTCGGGAGCAGTACTTC.

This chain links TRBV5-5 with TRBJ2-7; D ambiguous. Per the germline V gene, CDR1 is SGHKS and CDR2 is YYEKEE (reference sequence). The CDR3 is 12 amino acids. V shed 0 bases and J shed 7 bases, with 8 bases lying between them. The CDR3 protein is CASSLDNREQYF. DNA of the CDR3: TGTGCCAGCAGCTTGGACAATCGGGAGCAGTACTTC.

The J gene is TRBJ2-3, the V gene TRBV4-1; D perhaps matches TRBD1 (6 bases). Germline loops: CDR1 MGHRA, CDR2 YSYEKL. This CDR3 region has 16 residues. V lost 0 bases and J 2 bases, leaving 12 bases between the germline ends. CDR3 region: CASSQDLGAPTDTQYF. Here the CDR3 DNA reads TGCGCCAGCAGCCAAGATTTGGGGGCACCCACAGATACGCAGTATTTT.

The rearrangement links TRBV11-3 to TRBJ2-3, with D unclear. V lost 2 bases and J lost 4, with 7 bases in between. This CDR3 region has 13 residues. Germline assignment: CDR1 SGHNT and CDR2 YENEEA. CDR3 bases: TGTGCCAGCAGCTTAAAAATCTCAGATACGCAGTATTTT. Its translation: CASSLKISDTQYF.

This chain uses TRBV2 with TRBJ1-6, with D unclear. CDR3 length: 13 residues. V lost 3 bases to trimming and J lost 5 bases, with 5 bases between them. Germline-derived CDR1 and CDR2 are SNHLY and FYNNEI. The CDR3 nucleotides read TGTGCCAGCAGTGAGAGTAATAATTCACCCCTCCACTTT. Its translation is CASSESNNSPLHF.

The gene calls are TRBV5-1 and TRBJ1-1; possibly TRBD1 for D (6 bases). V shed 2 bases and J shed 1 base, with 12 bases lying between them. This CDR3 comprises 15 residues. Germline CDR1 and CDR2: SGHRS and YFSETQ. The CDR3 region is CASSFSTGQNTEAFF. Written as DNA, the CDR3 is TGCGCCAGCAGCTTTTCGACAGGTCAGAACACTGAAGCTTTCTTT.

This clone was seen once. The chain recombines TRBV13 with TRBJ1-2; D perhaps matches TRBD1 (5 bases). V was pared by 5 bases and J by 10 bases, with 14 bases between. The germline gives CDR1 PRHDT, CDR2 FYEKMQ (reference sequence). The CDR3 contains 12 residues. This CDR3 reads CASSLDRGPYTF. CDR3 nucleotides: TGTGCCAGCAGCCTAGACCGGGGCCCCTACACCTTC.

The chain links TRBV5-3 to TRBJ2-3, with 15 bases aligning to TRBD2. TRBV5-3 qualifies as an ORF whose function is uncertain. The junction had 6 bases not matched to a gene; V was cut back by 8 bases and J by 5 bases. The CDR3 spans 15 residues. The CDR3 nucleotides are TGTGCCAGGGAGGGACTAGCGGGGGGAATAGATACGCAGTATTTT. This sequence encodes CAREGLAGGIDTQYF.

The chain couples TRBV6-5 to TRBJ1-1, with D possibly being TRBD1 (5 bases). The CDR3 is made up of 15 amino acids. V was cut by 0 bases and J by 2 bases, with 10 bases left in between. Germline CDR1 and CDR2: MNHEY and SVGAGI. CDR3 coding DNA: TGTGCCAGCAGTTACTCTCGACAGACAAACACTGAAGCTTTCTTT. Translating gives CASSYSRQTNTEAFF.

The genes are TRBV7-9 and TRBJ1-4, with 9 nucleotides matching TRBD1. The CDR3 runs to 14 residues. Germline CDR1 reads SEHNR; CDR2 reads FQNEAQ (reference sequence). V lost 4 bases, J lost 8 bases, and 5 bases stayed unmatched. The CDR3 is CASSWGQGREKLFF. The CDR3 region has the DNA TGTGCCAGCAGCTGGGGACAGGGTCGGGAAAAACTGTTTTTT.

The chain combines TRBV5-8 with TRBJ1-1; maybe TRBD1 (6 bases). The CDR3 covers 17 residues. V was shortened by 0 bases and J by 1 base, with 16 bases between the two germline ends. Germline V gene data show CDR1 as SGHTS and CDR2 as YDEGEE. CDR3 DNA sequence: TGTGCCAGCAGCTTGGTCCCACAGGGCCCCGGGAACACTGAAGCTTTCTTT. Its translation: CASSLVPQGPGNTEAFF.

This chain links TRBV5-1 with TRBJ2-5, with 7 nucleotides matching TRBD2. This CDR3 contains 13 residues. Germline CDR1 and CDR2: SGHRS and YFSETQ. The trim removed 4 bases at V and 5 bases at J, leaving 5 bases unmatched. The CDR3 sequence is CASSGGGTETQYF. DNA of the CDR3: TGCGCCAGCAGCGGGGGGGGGACCGAGACCCAGTACTTC.